This TCR beta chain was documented in a study of OX40 agonist ivuxolimab in advanced cancers. The study's findings and limits: Certain nonresponders likewise exhibited a low normalized T-cell clonal expansion.

Points on this clone: Its target is not known.

Sequencing used immunoSEQ multiplex PCR; TCRdb keeps in-frame clones, though not all of them. In the table there are some 150,000 clones, less than 95% of which are singletons. V was trimmed by 4 bases and J by 0 bases, leaving 15 bases between them. Germline values: CDR1 MDHEN, CDR2 SYDVKM. The CDR3 length is 16 residues. This TCR came from an adult with an advanced solid tumor such as melanoma, head and neck, liver or kidney cancer. The sample here was CD4+ or CD8+ T cells sorted from blood, taken in a trial of the OX40 agonist ivuxolimab. The chain recombines TRBV28 with TRBJ1-2, with a tentative D call TRBD1 (5 bases). The CDR3 bases are TGTGCCAGCAGTTCTAACGAGGGGAATGCTAACTATGGCTACACCTTC. Translation gives CASSSNEGNANYGYTF.